A single sample is the source of the 5 T cell receptor beta chains below, sequenced in a study of human T cells and chemical hapten exposure. TCRdb ran MiXCR on the RACE reads and lists one entry per CDR3 protein. The sample contains around 85,000 distinct CDR3 sequences, approximately 13% of which appear only once. Indicated time point: patch test 3, about 24 weeks after DPC sensitization. Described treatment: therapeutic diphenylcyclopropenone sensitization with weekly scalp DPC. This specimen was whole blood, taken in connection with sensitization to the hapten diphenylcyclopropenone (DPC). Receptors were obtained from a woman between 45 and 60 years old with alopecia areata. Some clones in this sample may be carry-over from other donors' samples.

This clonotype showed up many times. V usage is TRBV7-6 and J usage is TRBJ2-5, with D possibly called TRBD1 or TRBD2 (5 bases each). V lost 0 bases and J 5 bases, leaving 13 bases between the germline ends. The CDR3 is 15 residues long. The germline CDR1 and CDR2 sequences are SGHVS and FNYEAQ. The CDR3 region is CASSLAERWGETQYF. The CDR3 nucleotides read TGTGCCAGCAGCTTAGCGGAGCGGTGGGGGGAGACCCAGTACTTC. Combining the CDR3 with reference TRBV7-6 and TRBJ2-5 gives the whole variable domain GAGVSQSPRYKVTKRGQDVALRCDPISGHVSLYWYRQALGQGPEFLTYFNYEAQQDKSGLPNDRFSAERPEGSISTLTIQRTEQRDSAMYRCASSLAERWGETQYFGPGTRLLVL.

This clonotype showed up many times. The chain uses TRBV29-1 and TRBJ1-1; unclear D gene. The CDR3 extends over 13 amino acids. Germline V CDR1 and CDR2: SQVTM, ANQGSEA. Trimming took 5 bases from V and 3 from J, leaving 13 bases between them. The CDR3 DNA reads as TGCAGCGTTTTCACCACGGCGGACACTGAAGCTTTCTTT. It translates to CSVFTTADTEAFF.

The gene calls are TRBV20-1 and TRBJ1-1, with a tentative D call TRBD1 (6 bases). Trimming removed 8 bases at V and 5 bases at J, with 9 bases between. Looked up from germline, CDR1 is DFQATT and CDR2 is SNEGSKA (reference sequence). There are 10 residues in the CDR3. Written as DNA, the CDR3 is TGCAGTACAGGGATGACTGAAGCTTTCTTT. As protein: CSTGMTEAFF.

This clonotype has at least ten counts. The CDR3 is CASSKAGLAVYFEQYF. As DNA, the CDR3 is TGTGCCAGCAGCAAAGCTGGCCTAGCGGTTTATTTTGAGCAGTACTTC. The V gene is TRBV11-2, the J gene TRBJ2-7, with 7 nucleotides matching TRBD2. The CDR3 length is 16 residues. Germline lookup yields CDR1 SGHAT and CDR2 FQNNGV. The V segment lost 5 bases and the J segment 7 bases; nucleotides outside the gene matches: 17.

This chain links TRBV5-1 with TRBJ1-1; D remains ambiguous. V lost 4 bases to trimming and J lost 1 base, with 14 bases between them. The germline V gene has CDR1 SGHRS and CDR2 YFSETQ. The CDR3 sequence is 15 residues long. The CDR3 sequence: CASSQNPSGNTEAFF. Written as DNA, the CDR3 is TGCGCCAGCAGCCAAAATCCATCTGGGAACACTGAAGCTTTCTTT.